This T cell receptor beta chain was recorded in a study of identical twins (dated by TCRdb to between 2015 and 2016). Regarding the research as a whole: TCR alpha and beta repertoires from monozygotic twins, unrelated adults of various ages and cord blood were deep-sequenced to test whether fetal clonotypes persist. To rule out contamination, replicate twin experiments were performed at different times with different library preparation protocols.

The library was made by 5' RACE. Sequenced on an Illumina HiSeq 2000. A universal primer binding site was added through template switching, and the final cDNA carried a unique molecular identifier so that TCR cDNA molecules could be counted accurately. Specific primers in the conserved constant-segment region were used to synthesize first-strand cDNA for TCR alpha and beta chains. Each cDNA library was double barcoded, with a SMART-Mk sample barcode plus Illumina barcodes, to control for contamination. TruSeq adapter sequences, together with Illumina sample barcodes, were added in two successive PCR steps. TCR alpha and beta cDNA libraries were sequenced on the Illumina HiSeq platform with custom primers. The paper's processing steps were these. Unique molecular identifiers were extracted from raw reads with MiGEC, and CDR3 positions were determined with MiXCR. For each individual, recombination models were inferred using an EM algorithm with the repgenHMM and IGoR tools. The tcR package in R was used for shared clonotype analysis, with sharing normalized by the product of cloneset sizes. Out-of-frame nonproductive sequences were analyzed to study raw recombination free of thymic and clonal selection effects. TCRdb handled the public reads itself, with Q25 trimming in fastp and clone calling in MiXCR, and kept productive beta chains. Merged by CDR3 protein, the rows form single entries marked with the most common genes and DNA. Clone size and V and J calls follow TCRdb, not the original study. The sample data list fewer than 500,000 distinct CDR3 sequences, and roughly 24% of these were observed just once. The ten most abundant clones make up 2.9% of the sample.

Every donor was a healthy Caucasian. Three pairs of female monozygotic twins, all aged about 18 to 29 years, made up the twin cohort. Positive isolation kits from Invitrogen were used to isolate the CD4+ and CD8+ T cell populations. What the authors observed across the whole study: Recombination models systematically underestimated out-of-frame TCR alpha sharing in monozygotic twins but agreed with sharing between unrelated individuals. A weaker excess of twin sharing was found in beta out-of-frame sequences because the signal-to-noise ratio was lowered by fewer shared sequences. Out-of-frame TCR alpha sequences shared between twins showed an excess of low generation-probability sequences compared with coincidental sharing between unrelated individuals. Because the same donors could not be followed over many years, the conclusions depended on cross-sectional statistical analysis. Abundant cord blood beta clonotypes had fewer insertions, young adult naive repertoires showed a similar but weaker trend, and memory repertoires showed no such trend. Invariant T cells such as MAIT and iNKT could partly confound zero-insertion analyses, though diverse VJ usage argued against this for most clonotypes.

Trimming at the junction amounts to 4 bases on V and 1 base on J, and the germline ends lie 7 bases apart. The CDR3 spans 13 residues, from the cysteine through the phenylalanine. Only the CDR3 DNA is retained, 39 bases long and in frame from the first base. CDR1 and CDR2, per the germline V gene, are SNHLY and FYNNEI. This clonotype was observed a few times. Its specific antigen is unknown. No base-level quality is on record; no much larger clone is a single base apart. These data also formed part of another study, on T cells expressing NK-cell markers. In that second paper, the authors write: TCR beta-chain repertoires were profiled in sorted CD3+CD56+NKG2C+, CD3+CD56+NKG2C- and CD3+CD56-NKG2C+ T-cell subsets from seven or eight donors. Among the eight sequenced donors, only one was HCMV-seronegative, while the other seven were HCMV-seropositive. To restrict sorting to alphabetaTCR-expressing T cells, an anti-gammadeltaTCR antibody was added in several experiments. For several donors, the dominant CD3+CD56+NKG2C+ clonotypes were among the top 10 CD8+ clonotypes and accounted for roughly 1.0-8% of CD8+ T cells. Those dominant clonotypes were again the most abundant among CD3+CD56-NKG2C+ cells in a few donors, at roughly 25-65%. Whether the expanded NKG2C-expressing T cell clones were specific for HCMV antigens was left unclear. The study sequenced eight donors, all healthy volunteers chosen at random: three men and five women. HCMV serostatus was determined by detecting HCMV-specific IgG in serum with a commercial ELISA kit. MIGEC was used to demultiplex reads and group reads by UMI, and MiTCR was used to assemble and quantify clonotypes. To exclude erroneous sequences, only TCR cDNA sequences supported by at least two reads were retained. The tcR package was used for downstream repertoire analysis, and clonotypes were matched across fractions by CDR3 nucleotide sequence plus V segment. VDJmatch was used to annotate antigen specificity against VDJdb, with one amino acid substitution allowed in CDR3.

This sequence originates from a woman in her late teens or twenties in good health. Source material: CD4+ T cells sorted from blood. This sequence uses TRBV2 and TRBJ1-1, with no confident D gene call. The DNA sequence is TGTGCCAGCAGTGGGCCAGGGAACACTGAAGCTTTCTTT. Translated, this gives CASSGPGNTEAFF.